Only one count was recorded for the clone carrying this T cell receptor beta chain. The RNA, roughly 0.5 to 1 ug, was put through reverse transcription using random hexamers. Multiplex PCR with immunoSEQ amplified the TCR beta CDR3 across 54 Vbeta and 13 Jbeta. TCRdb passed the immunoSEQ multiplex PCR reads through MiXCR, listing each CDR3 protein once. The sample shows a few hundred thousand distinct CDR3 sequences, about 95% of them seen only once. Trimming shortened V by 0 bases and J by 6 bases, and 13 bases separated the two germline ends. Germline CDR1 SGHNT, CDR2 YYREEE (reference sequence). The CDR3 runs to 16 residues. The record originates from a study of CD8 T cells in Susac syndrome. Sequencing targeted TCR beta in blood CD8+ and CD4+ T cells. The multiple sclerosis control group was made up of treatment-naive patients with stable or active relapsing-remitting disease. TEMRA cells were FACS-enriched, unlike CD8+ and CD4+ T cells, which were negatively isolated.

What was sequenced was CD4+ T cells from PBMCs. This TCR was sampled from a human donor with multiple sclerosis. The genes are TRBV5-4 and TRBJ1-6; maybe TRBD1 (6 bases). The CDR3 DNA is TGTGCCAGCAGCTTGGGTTCCGGACAGATTAATTCACCCCTCCACTTT. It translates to CASSLGSGQINSPLHF.